These T cell receptor beta chains were read from a single sample in a study of siplizumab effects on memory and regulatory T cells. The protocol was immunoSEQ multiplex PCR, while the TCRdb copy is restricted to in-frame clones and leaves out a portion. The table lists some 97,000 clones, about 94% of them singletons, with approximately 1.4% in the top ten. Material: non-Treg CD4+ T cells sorted from blood. All receptors come from a human donor in good health. Each CDR3 is given with its conserved first and last residue. The D gene is left open where the match is weak. Clone size is not always given. Where it is, it says once, few, many or a class for expanded clones.

j_gene	v_gene	abundance	d_gene	CDR3nt	CDR3aa
TRBJ2-3	TRBV5-1	NA	NA	TGCGCCAGCAGCTTGTTAGATACGCAGTATTTT	CASSLLDTQYF
TRBJ2-5	TRBV27	few	NA	TGTGCCAGCAGTAGATCTAATAAAGAGACCCAGTACTTC	CASSRSNKETQYF
TRBJ1-5	TRBV2	NA	NA	TGTGCCAGCAGTAGACAGATAAGCCTTTTCAACCAGCCCCAGCATTTT	CASSRQISLFNQPQHF
TRBJ2-7	TRBV10-3	NA	TRBD1	TGTGCCTCCGGACAGGGAGCCTACGAGCAGTACTTC	CASGQGAYEQYF
TRBJ2-1	TRBV29-1	NA	NA	TGCAGCGTTGAAGATTACAGGGCTTCCTACAATGAGCAGTTCTTC	CSVEDYRASYNEQFF
TRBJ1-5	TRBV19	NA	NA	TGTGCCAGTAGTACCTTAGTTGGGGGGAGGTATAGCAATCAGCCCCAGCATTTT	CASSTLVGGRYSNQPQHF
TRBJ2-2	TRBV9	once	NA	TGTGCCAGCAGCGTAACGGGCGGCAACGGGGAGCTGTTTTTT	CASSVTGGNGELFF
TRBJ1-2	TRBV28	NA	NA	TGTGCCAGCAGTTTACAGAGCTATGGCTACACCTTC	CASSLQSYGYTF
TRBJ1-4	TRBV30	once	NA	TGTGCCTGGAGTGTAATCGCAACTAATGAAAAACTGTTTTTT	CAWSVIATNEKLFF
TRBJ2-2	TRBV5-8	NA	NA	TGTGCCAGCAGCCTAAGACAAGGGTCGAACACCGGGGAGCTGTTTTTT	CASSLRQGSNTGELFF
TRBJ2-5	TRBV28	NA	NA	TGTGCCAGCAGCCTAAACGAGGGGACCCAGTACTTC	CASSLNEGTQYF
TRBJ2-1	TRBV7-9	NA	NA	TGTGCCAGCAGCTCAGCCCCGTCGGCAGGGGCCTACAATGAGCAGTTCTTC	CASSSAPSAGAYNEQFF
TRBJ2-7	TRBV11-2	NA	NA	TGTGCCAGCAGCTTAGGGGTTACCTCCTACGAGCAGTACTTC	CASSLGVTSYEQYF
TRBJ1-2	TRBV6-5	NA	NA	TGTGCCAGCAGTTACTCGTGGAGGGGGAGTAAGTATGGCTACACCTTC	CASSYSWRGSKYGYTF
TRBJ2-1	TRBV27	NA	TRBD1	TGTGCCAGCTACCCTCGGGACAGGTTCGCTGCTGAGCAGTTCTTC	CASYPRDRFAAEQFF
TRBJ1-3	TRBV5-1	NA	NA	TGCGCCAGCAGCCTGGGGGGGAATTCTGGAAACACCATATATTTT	CASSLGGNSGNTIYF